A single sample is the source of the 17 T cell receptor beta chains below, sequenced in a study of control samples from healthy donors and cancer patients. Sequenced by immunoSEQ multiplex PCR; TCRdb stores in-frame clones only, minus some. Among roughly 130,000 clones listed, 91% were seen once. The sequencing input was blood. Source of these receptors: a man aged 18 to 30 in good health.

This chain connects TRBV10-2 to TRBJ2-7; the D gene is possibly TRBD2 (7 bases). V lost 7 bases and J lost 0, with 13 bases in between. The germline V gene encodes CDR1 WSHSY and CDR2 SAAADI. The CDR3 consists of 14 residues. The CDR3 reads CASTRGGSSYEQYF. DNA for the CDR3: TGCGCCAGCACTAGGGGGGGGAGCTCCTACGAGCAGTACTTC.

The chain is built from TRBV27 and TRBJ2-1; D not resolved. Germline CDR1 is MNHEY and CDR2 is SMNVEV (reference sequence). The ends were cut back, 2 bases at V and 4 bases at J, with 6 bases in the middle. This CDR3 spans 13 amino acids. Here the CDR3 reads CASSLSRYNEQFF. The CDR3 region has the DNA TGTGCCAGCAGTTTAAGTCGTTACAATGAGCAGTTCTTC.

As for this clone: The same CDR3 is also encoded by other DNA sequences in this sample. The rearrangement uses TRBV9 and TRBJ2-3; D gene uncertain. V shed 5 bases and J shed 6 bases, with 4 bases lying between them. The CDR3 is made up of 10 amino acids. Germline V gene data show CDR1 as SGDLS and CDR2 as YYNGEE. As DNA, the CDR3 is TGTGCCAGCAGTGGTGATACGCAGTATTTT. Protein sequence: CASSGDTQYF.

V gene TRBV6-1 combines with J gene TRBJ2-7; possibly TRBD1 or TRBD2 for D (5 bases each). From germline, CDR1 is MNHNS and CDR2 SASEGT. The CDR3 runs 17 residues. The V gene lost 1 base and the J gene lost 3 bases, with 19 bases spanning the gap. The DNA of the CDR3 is TGTGCCAGCAGTGAAGGCCGGGACCCCCTGGGGGACTACGAGCAGTACTTC. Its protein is CASSEGRDPLGDYEQYF.

The CDR3 region is CASSEPYRRVEEKLFF. The DNA for the CDR3 is TGTGCCAGCAGTGAACCCTACAGGAGGGTCGAGGAAAAACTGTTTTTT. This chain uses TRBV6-1 with TRBJ1-4; D is perhaps TRBD1 (5 bases). V was cut by 2 bases and J by 8 bases, with 18 bases left in between. Germline CDR1 reads MNHNS; CDR2 reads SASEGT. The CDR3 runs to 16 residues.

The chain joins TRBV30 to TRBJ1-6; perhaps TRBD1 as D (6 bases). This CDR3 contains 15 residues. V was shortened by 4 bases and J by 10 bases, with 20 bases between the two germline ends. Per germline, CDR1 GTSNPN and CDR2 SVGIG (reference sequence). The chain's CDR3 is CAWTPPDSPRSPLHF. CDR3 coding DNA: TGTGCCTGGACCCCCCCGGACAGCCCAAGGTCACCCCTCCACTTT.

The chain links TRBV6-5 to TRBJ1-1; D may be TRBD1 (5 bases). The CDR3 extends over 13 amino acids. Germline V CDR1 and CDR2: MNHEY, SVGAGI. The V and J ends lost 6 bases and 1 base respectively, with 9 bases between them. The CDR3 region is CASRGGGNTEAFF. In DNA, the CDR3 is TGTGCCAGCAGAGGCGGGGGGAACACTGAAGCTTTCTTT.

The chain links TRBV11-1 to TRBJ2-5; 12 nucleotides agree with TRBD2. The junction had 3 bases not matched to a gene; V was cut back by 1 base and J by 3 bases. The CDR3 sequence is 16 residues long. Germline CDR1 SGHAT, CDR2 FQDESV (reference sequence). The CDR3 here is CASSLVASGGEETQYF. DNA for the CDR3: TGTGCCAGCAGCTTAGTGGCTAGCGGGGGGGAAGAGACCCAGTACTTC.

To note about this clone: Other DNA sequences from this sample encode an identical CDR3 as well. The CDR3 DNA sequence: TGTGCCAGCAGCGTAGTATCGAACACTGAAGCTTTCTTT. It yields the protein CASSVVSNTEAFF. This chain joins TRBV9 and TRBJ1-1; D call uncertain. The CDR3 is made up of 13 amino acids. V was cut by 0 bases and J by 1 base, with 4 bases left in between. Germline V gives CDR1 SGDLS, CDR2 YYNGEE. Complete variable domain (other parts from reference TRBV9 and TRBJ1-1): DSGVTQTPKHLITATGQRVTLRCSPRSGDLSVYWYQQSLDQGLQFLIQYYNGEERAKGNILERFSAQQFPDLHSELNLSSLELGDSALYFCASSVVSNTEAFFGQGTRLTVV.

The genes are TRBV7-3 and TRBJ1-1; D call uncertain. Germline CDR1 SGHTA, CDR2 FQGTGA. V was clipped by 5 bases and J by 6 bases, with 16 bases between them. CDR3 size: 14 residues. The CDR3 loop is CASSRDGVWAEAFF. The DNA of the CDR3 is TGTGCCAGCAGCCGAGACGGGGTATGGGCTGAAGCTTTCTTT. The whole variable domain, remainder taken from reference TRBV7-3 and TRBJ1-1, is GAGVSQTPSNKVTEKGKYVELRCDPISGHTALYWYRQSLGQGPEFLIYFQGTGAADDSGLPNDRFFAVRPEGSVSTLKIQRTERGDSAVYLCASSRDGVWAEAFFGQGTRLTVV.

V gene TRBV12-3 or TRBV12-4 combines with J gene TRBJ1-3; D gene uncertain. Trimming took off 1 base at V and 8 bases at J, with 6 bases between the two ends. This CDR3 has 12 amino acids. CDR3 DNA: TGTGCCAGCAGTTTAGAGAGGGACACCATATATTTT. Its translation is CASSLERDTIYF.

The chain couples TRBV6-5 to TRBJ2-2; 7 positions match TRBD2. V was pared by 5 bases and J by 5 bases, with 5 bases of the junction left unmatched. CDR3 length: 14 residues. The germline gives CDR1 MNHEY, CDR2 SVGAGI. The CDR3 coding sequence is TGTGCCAGCAGTCTCTGGCGGGAGACCGGGGAGCTGTTTTTT. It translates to CASSLWRETGELFF.

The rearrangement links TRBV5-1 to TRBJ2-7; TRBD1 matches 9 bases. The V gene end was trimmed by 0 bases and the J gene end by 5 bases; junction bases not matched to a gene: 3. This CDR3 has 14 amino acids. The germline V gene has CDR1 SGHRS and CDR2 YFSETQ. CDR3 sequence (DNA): TGCGCCAGCAGCTTGGTGGGACAGGGACACGAGCAGTACTTC. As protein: CASSLVGQGHEQYF.

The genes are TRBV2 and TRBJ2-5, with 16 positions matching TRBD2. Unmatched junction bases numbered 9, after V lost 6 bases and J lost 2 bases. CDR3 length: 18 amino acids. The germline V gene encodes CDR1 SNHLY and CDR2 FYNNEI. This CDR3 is CASRSGTSGGAGQETQYF. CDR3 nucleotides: TGTGCCAGCAGATCCGGGACTAGCGGGGGGGCGGGTCAAGAGACCCAGTACTTC.

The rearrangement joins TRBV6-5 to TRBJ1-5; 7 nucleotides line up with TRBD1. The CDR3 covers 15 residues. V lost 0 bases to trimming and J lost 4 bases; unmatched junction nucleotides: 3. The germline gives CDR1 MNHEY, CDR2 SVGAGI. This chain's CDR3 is CASSYSGTENQPQHF. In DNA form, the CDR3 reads TGTGCCAGCAGTTACTCGGGGACAGAGAATCAGCCCCAGCATTTT.

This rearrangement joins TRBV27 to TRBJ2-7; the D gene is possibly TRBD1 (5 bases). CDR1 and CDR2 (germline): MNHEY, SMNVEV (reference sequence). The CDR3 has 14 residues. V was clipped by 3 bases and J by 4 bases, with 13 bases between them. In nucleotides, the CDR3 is TGTGCCAGCAGTTTCCAGGGAACCCGATACGAGCAGTACTTC. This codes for CASSFQGTRYEQYF.

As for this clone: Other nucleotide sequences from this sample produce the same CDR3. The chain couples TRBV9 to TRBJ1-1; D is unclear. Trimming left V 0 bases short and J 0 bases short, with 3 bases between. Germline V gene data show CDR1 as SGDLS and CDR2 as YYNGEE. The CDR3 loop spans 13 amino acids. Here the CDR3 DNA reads TGTGCCAGCAGCGTAGTGCTGAACACTGAAGCTTTCTTT. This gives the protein CASSVVLNTEAFF.